The entry below gives a single TCR beta chain sequence along with its context. These data come from a study of shared clonotypes between healthy human individuals. Germline V gives CDR1 SGHNT, CDR2 YYREEE (reference sequence). CDR3 size: 14 residues. V was pared by 4 bases and J by 9 bases, with 10 bases of the junction left unmatched. This table comes from immunoSEQ multiplex PCR, and its TCRdb copy is limited to in-frame clones, with some not included. The sample has roughly 490,000 clones, 70% to 80% seen once. The chain carries TRBV5-4 and TRBJ2-1; TRBD1 matches at 7 bases. The receptor was isolated from a woman aged 40-49 years in good health. Some clones in this sample may be carry-over from other donors' samples. The sequenced material came from PBMCs. In nucleotides, the CDR3 is TGTGCCAGCAGCCCGACAGGGTCAACTACTGAGCAGTTCTTC. Translating gives CASSPTGSTTEQFF.